This TCR beta chain came from a study of blood T cell repertoires in COVID-19. V lost 6 bases, J lost 2 bases, and 12 bases stayed unmatched. Germline V gene sequence: CDR1 MNHNY, CDR2 SVGAGI (reference sequence). This CDR3 is 16 amino acids long. Sequencing used immunoSEQ multiplex PCR; TCRdb keeps in-frame clones, though not all of them. Of some 300,000 clones detected, more than 75% appear once; the ten largest clones hold over 1%. The sample comprised peripheral blood. The chain is built from TRBV6-6 and TRBJ1-1; 7 bases map to TRBD1. This TCR derives from an older man with acute or convalescent COVID-19. The CDR3 bases are TGTGCCAGCAGCACTCCCGGGACAGAGATCAACACTGAAGCTTTCTTT. The encoded protein is CASSTPGTEINTEAFF.